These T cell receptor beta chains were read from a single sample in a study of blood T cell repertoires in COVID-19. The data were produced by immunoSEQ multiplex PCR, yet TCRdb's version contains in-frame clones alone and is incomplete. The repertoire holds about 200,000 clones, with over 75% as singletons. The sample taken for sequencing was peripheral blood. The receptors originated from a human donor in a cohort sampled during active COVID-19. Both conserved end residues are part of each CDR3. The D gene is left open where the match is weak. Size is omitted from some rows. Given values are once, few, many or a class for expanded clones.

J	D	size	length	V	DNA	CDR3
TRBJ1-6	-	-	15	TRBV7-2	TGTGCCAGCAGCTTAAAAATGCCGGTGAATTCACCCCTCCACTTT	CASSLKMPVNSPLHF
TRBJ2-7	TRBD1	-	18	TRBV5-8	TGTGCCAGCGACACGGGACAGCCTTCCCTAGGGGTTACCTACGAGCAGTACTTC	CASDTGQPSLGVTYEQYF
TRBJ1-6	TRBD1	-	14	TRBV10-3	TGTGCCATCGGACAGGCACGGATGGATTCACCCCTCCACTTT	CAIGQARMDSPLHF
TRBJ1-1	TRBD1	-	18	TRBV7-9	TGTGCCAGCAGCGCGGGAAGAGGACAGGGCGTTTTAGGCACTGAAGCTTTCTTT	CASSAGRGQGVLGTEAFF
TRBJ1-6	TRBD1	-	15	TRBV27	TGTGCCAGCAGTTTATGGGACAGGGGAAATTCACCCCTCCACTTT	CASSLWDRGNSPLHF
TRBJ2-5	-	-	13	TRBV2	TGTGCCAGCAAAGCGGGCGGGCCTGAGACCCAGTACTTC	CASKAGGPETQYF
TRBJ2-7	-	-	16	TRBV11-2	TGTGCCAGCAGCTTAGCGCAGGGAAGTATAGGCTACGAGCAGTACTTC	CASSLAQGSIGYEQYF
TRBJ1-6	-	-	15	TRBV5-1	TGCGCCAGCAGCTCCGGGGGGCGCGGTAATTCACCCCTCCACTTT	CASSSGGRGNSPLHF
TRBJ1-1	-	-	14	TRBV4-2	TGTGCCAGCAGCCAAGCGGGGTCGGAAGCTGAAGCTTTCTTT	CASSQAGSEAEAFF
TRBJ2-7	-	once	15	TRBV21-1	TGTGCCAGCAGCAAAAACGAGGGACAAAATTACGAGCAGTACTTC	CASSKNEGQNYEQYF
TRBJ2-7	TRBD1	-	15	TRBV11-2	TGTGCCAGCAGCTTCGGACGACAGGGGTGGTACGAGCAGTACTTC	CASSFGRQGWYEQYF
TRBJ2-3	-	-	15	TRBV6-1	TGTGCCAGCAGTGAAGGGGCAGGGAGGACAGATACGCAGTATTTT	CASSEGAGRTDTQYF
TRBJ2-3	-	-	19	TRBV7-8	TGTGCCAGCAGCTTATGGTCAGTGGGCGGGGATGGTTGGACAGATACGCAGTATTTT	CASSLWSVGGDGWTDTQYF
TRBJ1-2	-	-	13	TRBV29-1	TGCAGCTCGGAGGTAGTTCGGGAGTATGGCTACACCTTC	CSSEVVREYGYTF
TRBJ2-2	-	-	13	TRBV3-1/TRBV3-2	TGTGCCAGCAAGCTGGGGCCAACCGGGGAGCTGTTTTTT	CASKLGPTGELFF
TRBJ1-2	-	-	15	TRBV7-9	TGTGCCAGCAGCTTAGAGCTGGGCTCTAACTATGGCTACACCTTC	CASSLELGSNYGYTF
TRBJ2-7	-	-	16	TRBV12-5	TGTGCTAGTGGTTTGGTACCCTACAGAAGCTCCTACGAGCAGTACTTC	CASGLVPYRSSYEQYF
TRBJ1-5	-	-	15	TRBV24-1	TGTGCCACCAGTCCTAGCGATTATAGCAATCAGCCCCAGCATTTT	CATSPSDYSNQPQHF
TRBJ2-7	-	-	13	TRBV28	TGTGCCAGCAGCCCGAACAGGGTCTACGAGCAGTACTTC	CASSPNRVYEQYF
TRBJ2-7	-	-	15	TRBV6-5	TGTGCCAGCAGTCGCCCCGCCGGAGGCTCCTACGAGCAGTACTTC	CASSRPAGGSYEQYF
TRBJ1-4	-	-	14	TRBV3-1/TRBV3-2	TGTGCCAGCAGTCAGATTGCAACTAATGAAAAACTGTTTTTT	CASSQIATNEKLFF
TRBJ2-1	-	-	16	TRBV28	TGTGCCAGCAGTTTATTTGGGACACTCACCTACAATGAGCAGTTCTTC	CASSLFGTLTYNEQFF
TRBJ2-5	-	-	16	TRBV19	TGTGCCAGTAGTATAGGCGCGGGGACTCCCCAAGAGACCCAGTACTTC	CASSIGAGTPQETQYF
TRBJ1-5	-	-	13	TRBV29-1	TGCAGCGCTCGACAATCAGAGAATCAGCCCCAGCATTTT	CSARQSENQPQHF